The rows below give T cell receptor beta chains drawn from one sample of a study of blood T cell repertoires in COVID-19. Data came from immunoSEQ multiplex PCR; TCRdb stores just in-frame clones and leaves some out. Here the sample spans 250,000 to 350,000 clones, around nine tenths being singletons. The sample taken for sequencing was peripheral blood. Every receptor here comes from a woman aged 60 to 75 with acute or convalescent COVID-19. Each CDR3 is given with its conserved first and last residue. Each record gives: J gene, clone size, V gene, D gene, CDR3 DNA, CDR3 protein. D genes are given only for firm matches. Only part of the rows carry a size: once, few, many, or a class if the clone is expanded.

TRBJ2-5 | - | TRBV5-1 | - | TGCGCCAGCAGCTTGATGGGCGGTGGACTGAAGCAAGAGACCCAGTACTTC | CASSLMGGGLKQETQYF
TRBJ2-7 | once | TRBV29-1 | - | TGCAGCGTTGGTAGCGGCTACGAGCAGTACTTC | CSVGSGYEQYF
TRBJ2-5 | once | TRBV6-6 | TRBD2 | TGTGCCAGCAGTCCACCGGGGGGAGCGGGGGGCCGGGAGACCCAGTACTTC | CASSPPGGAGGRETQYF
TRBJ2-1 | - | TRBV3-1/TRBV3-2 | TRBD2 | TGTGCCAGCAGCCATTATACTAGCGTCTACAATGAGCAGTTCTTC | CASSHYTSVYNEQFF
TRBJ1-4 | - | TRBV5-8 | TRBD1 | TGTGCCAGCAGCTCGGGACAGGGGGCAAACAATGAAAAACTGTTTTTT | CASSSGQGANNEKLFF
TRBJ2-1 | - | TRBV7-2 | TRBD2 | TGTGCCAGCAGCCCCAGGACTAGCGGGGGGGCCACGTTCTTC | CASSPRTSGGATFF
TRBJ2-3 | - | TRBV30 | TRBD1 | TGTGCCTGGAATCCACCTTGGGGACAGGGACCAGATACGCAGTATTTT | CAWNPPWGQGPDTQYF
TRBJ2-1 | - | TRBV20-1 | - | TGCAGTGCTAGACTAGGGGAACAGTTCTTC | CSARLGEQFF
TRBJ1-1 | few | TRBV20-1 | - | TGCAGTGCTCGAACAACATTCGAAGCTTTCTTT | CSARTTFEAFF
TRBJ1-4 | - | TRBV29-1 | - | TGCAGCGTTCTCTCAACTGCGAGTGAAAAACTGTTTTTT | CSVLSTASEKLFF
TRBJ2-1 | - | TRBV15 | - | TGTGCCACCGCAGTTTCTTGGAATGAGCAGTTCTTC | CATAVSWNEQFF
TRBJ1-2 | - | TRBV18 | TRBD1 | TGTGCCAGCTCACTGAGGGACAGGCGGGGAAGATATGGCTACACCTTC | CASSLRDRRGRYGYTF
TRBJ1-6 | - | TRBV6-5 | - | TGTGCCAGCAGTTACGGGACAACCGATTCACCCCTCCACTTT | CASSYGTTDSPLHF
TRBJ2-2 | - | TRBV6-1 | - | TGTGCCAGCAGTGAAGGGAGAACTACGAACACCGGGGAGCTGTTTTTT | CASSEGRTTNTGELFF
TRBJ2-1 | - | TRBV7-3 | - | TGTGCCAGCAGCCCAGCAACGGGGGGCGTCTACAATGAGCAGTTCTTC | CASSPATGGVYNEQFF
TRBJ1-2 | - | TRBV12-5 | - | TGTGCTAGTGGTTTGGGACGACTACACCCGTCCGGCTACACCTTC | CASGLGRLHPSGYTF
TRBJ2-1 | - | TRBV11-1 | - | TGTGCCAGCAGCTTCGGCGGGTTCCTGTACAATGAGCAGTTCTTC | CASSFGGFLYNEQFF
TRBJ2-1 | - | TRBV6-5 | - | TGTGCCAGCGGACGCCAGGGACTCTCCTACAATGAGCAGTTCTTC | CASGRQGLSYNEQFF
TRBJ2-3 | - | TRBV7-2 | TRBD2 | TGTGCCAGCAGCTTAGTGGGACTAGCGATCAGCACAGATACGCAGTATTTT | CASSLVGLAISTDTQYF
TRBJ1-1 | few | TRBV6-4 | TRBD1 | TGTGCCAGCAGTGAGGGACAGGGTGGGACTGAAGCTTTCTTT | CASSEGQGGTEAFF
TRBJ2-7 | - | TRBV9 | TRBD1 | TGTGCCAGCAGCCTCCGGGACAGTCACTACGAGCAGTACTTC | CASSLRDSHYEQYF
TRBJ1-1 | - | TRBV19 | TRBD1 | TGTGCCAGTAGTATTCAGGACAGGGTGAACACTGAAGCTTTCTTT | CASSIQDRVNTEAFF
TRBJ2-3 | - | TRBV6-5 | - | TGTGCCAGCGTTGTGAGCCGTAGCACAGATACGCAGTATTTT | CASVVSRSTDTQYF
TRBJ2-7 | - | TRBV5-4 | - | TGTGCCAGCAGCCTGGTTCAGGGGAACCACGAGCAGTACTTC | CASSLVQGNHEQYF
TRBJ1-2 | - | TRBV6-5 | TRBD1 | TGTGCCAGCAGGCAGGGGGCTGGTGGCTACACCTTC | CASRQGAGGYTF
TRBJ2-1 | - | TRBV28 | - | TGTGCCAGCAGTCCCCTACTAGAGGGGCAGTTCTTC | CASSPLLEGQFF
TRBJ1-3 | - | TRBV9 | - | TGTGCCAGCAGTCGAGGGGGACCTGGAAACACCATATATTTT | CASSRGGPGNTIYF
TRBJ2-7 | once | TRBV6-5 | - | TGTGCCAGTCGGGGTCCCTACGAGCAGTACTTC | CASRGPYEQYF
TRBJ2-5 | - | TRBV30 | TRBD2 | TGTGCCTGGAGTGGGACTAGCGGGGGACAAGAGACCCAGTACTTC | CAWSGTSGGQETQYF
TRBJ1-5 | - | TRBV3-1/TRBV3-2 | TRBD1 | TGTGCCAGCAGCCAAGGGACAGGGGTAAGCAATCAGCCCCAGCATTTT | CASSQGTGVSNQPQHF
TRBJ1-5 | - | TRBV7-2 | - | TGTGCCAGCAGCTCTCGGGATGCCTTTTCGCCCCAGCATTTT | CASSSRDAFSPQHF
TRBJ2-7 | - | TRBV2 | - | TGTGCCAGCAGCGATGACGAGGACGAGCAGTACTTC | CASSDDEDEQYF
TRBJ2-3 | - | TRBV28 | - | TGTGCCAGCAGCCCAGGGTATCAAGATACGCAGTATTTT | CASSPGYQDTQYF
TRBJ2-2 | - | TRBV5-1 | - | TGCGCCAGCAGCTTCCAGAACACCGGGGAGCTGTTTTTT | CASSFQNTGELFF
TRBJ1-1 | - | TRBV28 | - | TGTGCCAGCAGTCTGAGCCCAGGGTTTAGGGCTTTCTTT | CASSLSPGFRAFF
TRBJ1-4 | - | TRBV10-3 | TRBD1 | TGTGCCATCAGTGATAGGACAGGGGGCGGTGAAAAACTGTTTTTT | CAISDRTGGGEKLFF
TRBJ2-2 | - | TRBV7-2 | - | TGTGCCAGCAGCTTAACCTGGGGAGCCACCGGGGAGCTGTTTTTT | CASSLTWGATGELFF
TRBJ2-2 | - | TRBV5-4 | TRBD2 | TGTGCCAGCAGCTTGGTTAGCGGGAGGAGCACCGGGGAGCTGTTTTTT | CASSLVSGRSTGELFF
TRBJ2-7 | once | TRBV6-1 | TRBD2 | TGTGCCAGCAGTGAACCGGGGGGATTAGGGTACGAGCAGTACTTC | CASSEPGGLGYEQYF
TRBJ2-2 | - | TRBV28 | - | TGTGCCAGCAGTTTAACCCAGACTGGAACCGGGGAGCTGTTTTTT | CASSLTQTGTGELFF
TRBJ2-7 | once | TRBV6-2/TRBV6-3 | - | TGTGCCAGCAGTTTGCGACAGGACCAGTTTCCCTACGAGCAGTACTTC | CASSLRQDQFPYEQYF
TRBJ1-6 | - | TRBV7-8 | - | TGTGCCAGCAGCCGACTACAGGGAGTCTCCTATAATTCACCCCTCCACTTT | CASSRLQGVSYNSPLHF
TRBJ2-3 | - | TRBV29-1 | TRBD1 | TGCAGCGGCGGAAAAGGGACAGACTTAGCAGATACGCAGTATTTT | CSGGKGTDLADTQYF
TRBJ2-3 | - | TRBV4-2 | - | TGTGCCAGCAGCCAAGAGAGTCAGGGCACAGATACGCAGTATTTT | CASSQESQGTDTQYF
TRBJ2-1 | - | TRBV9 | TRBD1 | TGTGCCAGCAGCGTGGGGGAGGGACAGGGGTATAATGAGCAGTTCTTC | CASSVGEGQGYNEQFF
TRBJ2-2 | - | TRBV5-1 | TRBD1 | TGCGCCAGCAGCTTGCCCGGACAGGGGGCGACCGGGGAGCTGTTTTTT | CASSLPGQGATGELFF
TRBJ2-7 | few | TRBV12-3/TRBV12-4 | - | TGTGCCAGCAAATCGGAGGGTAGATACGAGCAGTACTTC | CASKSEGRYEQYF
TRBJ1-5 | - | TRBV28 | TRBD1 | TGTGCCAGCAGCCCGACAGGGAGCAATCAGCCCCAGCATTTT | CASSPTGSNQPQHF
TRBJ1-1 | - | TRBV18 | - | TGTGCCAGCTCCTTAGTTCAGGGAGGAAACACTGAAGCTTTCTTT | CASSLVQGGNTEAFF
TRBJ2-1 | - | TRBV3-1/TRBV3-2 | - | TGTGCCAGCAGGTCGACAGGTGGAGGCCGCAATGAGCAGTTCTTC | CASRSTGGGRNEQFF
TRBJ1-4 | - | TRBV10-3 | - | TGTGCCATCAGTCCAAGTCTGGGGAGACGTGATGAAAAACTGTTTTTT | CAISPSLGRRDEKLFF
TRBJ1-1 | - | TRBV7-2 | TRBD1 | TGTGCCAGCCGTCGGCCTGGGACAGGGGGAACTGAAGCTTTCTTT | CASRRPGTGGTEAFF
TRBJ2-1 | few | TRBV7-2 | - | TGTGCCAGCCTATCTGGGGGGTACAATGAGCAGTTCTTC | CASLSGGYNEQFF
TRBJ2-1 | - | TRBV15 | - | TGTGCCACCAGCGGAATCGTAGCCCCAAGCCCCTACAATGAGCAGTTCTTC | CATSGIVAPSPYNEQFF